This T cell receptor beta chain came from a study of blood T cell repertoires in COVID-19. This CDR3 is built from 16 residues. CDR1 and CDR2 from the germline V gene are SGHNT and YENEEA. V trimming: 6 bases; J trimming: 5 bases; junction bases outside the gene matches: 11. In the source study's methods: Amplified reference gene primers provided the basis for estimating nucleated cell counts. Sequenced by immunoSEQ multiplex PCR; TCRdb stores in-frame clones only, minus some. V and J calls and clone size follow that table, whereas D and trimming were derived from the DNA. Of about 54,000 clones detected, approximately 90% appear once; the ten largest clones hold 7.5% to 10%.

The chain has TRBV11-3 and TRBJ2-3; the match to TRBD2 covers 10 bases. This sequence was found in a woman in her thirties or forties with active COVID-19. The specimen sequenced was peripheral blood. CDR3 loop: CASRHAGLAKGDTQYF. The CDR3 bases are TGTGCCAGCAGGCACGCGGGACTAGCGAAGGGAGATACGCAGTATTTT.